The sample holds many counts of the clone carrying this TCR beta chain. What it recognizes is unknown. The data derive from a study of T cell repertoires in cytomegalovirus infection. Study background: TCR beta signatures that were public indicated CMV infection and matching HLA type. Study-wide findings and caveats: It was HLA-C-restricted CMV-specific TCR beta clonotypes that dominated the response ex vivo.

Looked up from germline, CDR1 is SGHVS and CDR2 is FQNEAQ. The CDR3 is 17 amino acids. V was cut by 4 bases and J by 6 bases, with 25 bases left in between. TCRdb reprocessed the reads via MiXCR and lists one record per CDR3 protein. The repertoire includes some 900,000 distinct CDR3 sequences, approximately 29% of them detected once, and around an eighth sits in the top ten. The genes are TRBV7-8 and TRBJ2-7; D may match TRBD1 or TRBD2 (5 bases each). The sequence was obtained from a human donor in good health (CMV status not recorded). Some clones in this sample may be carry-over from other donors' samples. Here the sequenced sample was cultured CD8+ T cells from PBMCs, taken from culture after CMV antigen stimulation. The CDR3 loop reads CASSSNTGHLGISEQYF. The CDR3 nucleotides are TGTGCCAGCAGCTCCAACACGGGGCATCTCGGGATCTCCGAGCAGTACTTC.